Each of the 23 T cell receptor beta chains below was sequenced from the same sample in a study of T cells after yellow fever vaccination (dated by TCRdb to about 2019). The sample's treatment or condition label, decoded: live attenuated yellow fever vaccine strain. Library preparation used 5' RACE. Sequencing was carried out with an Illumina HiSeq 2500. The public reads were reprocessed in TCRdb via fastp at Q25 and MiXCR, keeping in-frame beta chains. Each entry merges the rows of one CDR3 protein and shows their most common DNA and genes. The sample table records 250,000 or so distinct CDR3 sequences; roughly 6.3% of these occur just once. The ten largest clones capture roughly 1% of the sample. Specimen: CD4+ T cells sorted from PBMCs, collected on the day of the yellow fever booster vaccination. Every receptor here comes from a man younger than 45 who received the YFV17D yellow fever vaccine.

Ten or more counts support this clonotype. The V call is TRBV11-2, the J call TRBJ2-1, with 9 bases aligning to TRBD2. Trimming removed 5 bases from V and 7 bases from J; junction bases left unmatched: 3. Looked up from germline, CDR1 is SGHAT and CDR2 is FQNNGV. The CDR3 contains 13 residues. CDR3 nucleotides: TGTGCCAGCAGCGCGGGACTAGCTAATGAGCAGTTCTTC. Its translation: CASSAGLANEQFF.

This chain joins TRBV11-2 and TRBJ2-5; 7 nucleotides align to TRBD2. V dropped 4 bases and J dropped 4; count of bases not matched to a gene: 9. The CDR3 loop spans 15 amino acids. In germline, CDR1 is SGHAT, CDR2 FQNNGV. CDR3 protein: CASSWAHSGRETQYF. As DNA, the CDR3 is TGTGCCAGCAGCTGGGCTCATAGCGGGCGAGAGACCCAGTACTTC.

This chain links TRBV4-3 with TRBJ2-6; D not certain. Trimming shortened V by 0 bases and J by 1 base, and 4 bases separated the two germline ends. This CDR3 contains 15 residues. Germline CDR1 reads LGHNA; CDR2 reads YSLEER. In DNA, the CDR3 is TGCGCCAGCAGCCAAGAAGGATCTGGGGCCAACGTCCTGACTTTC. As protein: CASSQEGSGANVLTF.

The chain combines TRBV5-1 with TRBJ2-7, with D possibly being TRBD1 (5 bases). Germline lookup yields CDR1 SGHRS and CDR2 YFSETQ. The V and J ends lost 2 bases and 6 bases respectively, with 15 bases between them. The CDR3 runs to 14 residues. CDR3 amino acids: CASSLQELRAEQYF. CDR3 in DNA: TGCGCCAGCAGCTTACAGGAGCTAAGGGCCGAGCAGTACTTC.

There are a few counts of this clonotype. The chain couples TRBV20-1 to TRBJ2-3; D is undetermined. This CDR3 comprises 14 residues. Germline V gene lookup returns CDR1 DFQATT and CDR2 SNEGSKA (reference sequence). V lost 1 base to trimming and J lost 4 bases, with 12 bases between them. The CDR3 DNA reads as TGCAGTGCTAGAGTGGGCCTCCCCGCAGATACGCAGTATTTT. This encodes CSARVGLPADTQYF.

The chain uses TRBV12-3 or TRBV12-4 and TRBJ2-1; 7 bases fit TRBD2. This CDR3 is 13 amino acids long. J was trimmed by 4 bases and V by 8 bases; bases with no gene match: 5. CDR3: CASGGDGYNEQFF. The CDR3 region has the DNA TGTGCCAGCGGGGGGGACGGGTACAATGAGCAGTTCTTC.

This clonotype was observed at least ten times. The V and J genes are TRBV7-9 and TRBJ2-1, with 9 positions matching TRBD1. Germline lookup yields CDR1 SEHNR and CDR2 FQNEAQ (reference sequence). The V gene end was trimmed by 5 bases and the J gene end by 4 bases; junction bases not matched to a gene: 6. The CDR3 runs to 15 residues. CDR3 amino acids: CASSLRDRVYNEQFF. CDR3 coding DNA: TGTGCCAGCAGCCTCCGGGACAGGGTTTACAATGAGCAGTTCTTC.

CDR3 bases: TGCAGTGCTGTCAGCGGGGACACCGGGGAGCTGTTTTTT. This sequence encodes CSAVSGDTGELFF. The chain employs TRBV20-1 and TRBJ2-2, with 7 nucleotides matching TRBD2. Germline CDR1 and CDR2: DFQATT and SNEGSKA (reference sequence). The CDR3 contains 13 residues. The V and J ends lost 5 bases and 3 bases, in that order; junction bases with no gene match: 3.

This clonotype was counted ten times or more. The chain recombines TRBV7-2 with TRBJ2-7; D not resolved. Trimming left V 6 bases short and J 4 bases short, with 13 bases between. The CDR3 is made up of 13 amino acids. Germline V gene sequence: CDR1 SGHTA, CDR2 FQGNSA. This CDR3 reads CASRKTEDYEQYF. Written as DNA, the CDR3 is TGTGCCAGCAGAAAAACCGAAGATTACGAGCAGTACTTC.

This clonotype has at least ten counts. The rearrangement links TRBV7-2 to TRBJ2-5; TRBD2 is a possible D gene (5 bases). The J call could be wrong; TRBJ2-3 is a better fit for the DNA end. The CDR3 runs to 13 residues. The germline gives CDR1 SGHTA, CDR2 FQGNSA. The CDR3 coding sequence is TGTGCCAGCAGCTTGTCCCTCGGGGAGACGCAGTATTTT. It translates to CASSLSLGETQYF.

The rearrangement links TRBV18 to TRBJ1-2, with D unclear. The CDR3 covers 17 residues. The V gene lost 0 bases and the J gene lost 4 bases, with 18 bases spanning the gap. Looked up from germline, CDR1 is KGHSH and CDR2 is LQKENI. As DNA, the CDR3 is TGTGCCAGCTCACCACCCTCGGCGGCCCACGGCCTCTATGGCTACACCTTC. This encodes CASSPPSAAHGLYGYTF.

The V gene is TRBV28, the J gene TRBJ2-7; TRBD2 agrees at 8 bases. V was pared by 7 bases and J by 6 bases, with 14 bases of the junction left unmatched. CDR1 is MDHEN, CDR2 SYDVKM, per germline. The CDR3 is 15 amino acids. The CDR3, as DNA: TGTGCCAGCACTAGCCCCGGCGGGGGGAAGTCCGAGCAGTACTTC. Residues: CASTSPGGGKSEQYF. The variable domain in full, with the rest retrieved from reference TRBV28 and TRBJ2-7, is DVKVTQSSRYLVKRTGEKVFLECVQDMDHENMFWYRQDPGLGLRLIYFSYDVKMKEKGDIPEGYSVSREKKERFSLILESASTNQTSMYLCASTSPGGGKSEQYFGPGTRLTVT.

This clonotype was picked up a small number of times. The chain has TRBV20-1 and TRBJ1-3; TRBD1 matches at 7 bases. The CDR3 extends over 15 amino acids. Trimming took 2 bases from V and 2 from J; bases not matched to a gene: 6. In germline, CDR1 is DFQATT, CDR2 SNEGSKA (reference sequence). The CDR3 DNA sequence: TGCAGTGCTAGACCCGACAGGGAACCTGGAAACACCATATATTTT. It encodes CSARPDREPGNTIYF.

This clonotype appeared many times. This chain connects TRBV5-1 to TRBJ2-1, with TRBD2 matching 14 bases. V trimming: 3 bases; J trimming: 9 bases; junction bases outside the gene matches: 5. The germline CDR1 and CDR2 sequences are SGHRS and YFSETQ. The CDR3 sequence is 15 residues long. DNA of the CDR3: TGCGCCAGCAGCTCGAAGGGACTAGCGGGAGTTGAGCAGTTCTTC. Amino acid sequence: CASSSKGLAGVEQFF.

This clonotype was recorded a few times. The genes are TRBV5-1 and TRBJ2-5, with D maybe TRBD2 (5 bases). Trimming pared 3 bases from V and 0 bases from J, leaving 9 bases between. CDR3 length equals 14 residues. Germline CDR1 is SGHRS and CDR2 is YFSETQ. This CDR3 reads CASSSGRDQETQYF. CDR3 DNA sequence: TGCGCCAGCAGCTCTGGGCGGGACCAAGAGACCCAGTACTTC.

The chain joins TRBV20-1 to TRBJ2-7; D gene ambiguous. V was shortened by 0 bases and J by 0 bases, with 12 bases between the two germline ends. This CDR3 region has 15 residues. Germline V gene sequence: CDR1 DFQATT, CDR2 SNEGSKA (reference sequence). As DNA, the CDR3 is TGCAGTGCTAGAGATCACGGACCGACCTCCTACGAGCAGTACTTC. It encodes CSARDHGPTSYEQYF.

This clonotype appeared a few times. The J gene is TRBJ2-7, the V gene TRBV2, with 10 bases aligning to TRBD1. V shed 4 bases and J 1 base; nucleotides not matched to a gene: 4. CDR3 length: 15 amino acids. Germline CDR1 SNHLY, CDR2 FYNNEI. Here the CDR3 reads CASSVGDRGSYEQYF. CDR3 sequence (DNA): TGTGCCAGCAGTGTCGGGGACAGGGGTTCCTACGAGCAGTACTTC.

This clonotype was detected a few times. The rearrangement uses TRBV5-6 and TRBJ2-5, with 12 bases aligning to TRBD2. The CDR3 covers 17 residues. Germline V gives CDR1 SGHDT, CDR2 YYEEEE. After removal of 2 bases from V and 4 bases from J, the junction contained 9 bases not matched to a gene. CDR3 sequence (DNA): TGTGCCAGCAGCTTCAGACTAGCGGGAGATTTCGGAGAGACCCAGTACTTC. Translation: CASSFRLAGDFGETQYF.

The table lists this clonotype with many counts. This sequence joins TRBV27 and TRBJ2-3; weak D call: TRBD1 (6 bases). V lost 0 bases and J lost 1, with 14 bases in between. CDR3 size: 17 residues. From germline, CDR1 is MNHEY and CDR2 SMNVEV (reference sequence). The CDR3 loop reads CASSLSIGQWGTDTQYF. The CDR3 bases are TGTGCCAGCAGTTTATCTATTGGACAGTGGGGCACAGATACGCAGTATTTT.

The chain joins TRBV20-1 to TRBJ1-4; possible D gene TRBD1, 5 bases. V was cut by 0 bases and J by 8 bases, with 13 bases left in between. The germline V gene encodes CDR1 DFQATT and CDR2 SNEGSKA (reference sequence). This CDR3 is 14 amino acids long. CDR3 in amino acids: CSARDWGGEEKLFF. The CDR3 DNA reads as TGCAGTGCTAGAGATTGGGGGGGGGAAGAAAAACTGTTTTTT.

This clonotype was seen a handful of times. The chain links TRBV6-1 to TRBJ1-6, with D perhaps matching TRBD1 (5 bases). V lost 7 bases and J 8 bases, leaving 15 bases between the germline ends. Germline V CDR1 and CDR2: MNHNS, SASEGT. The CDR3 sequence is 14 residues long. The CDR3 loop is CASTLVRGDSPLHF. The CDR3 region has the DNA TGTGCCAGCACCCTTGTACGGGGGGATTCACCCCTCCACTTT.

This clonotype has only one observation. A much larger clone lies one base from this, so it may be a read error. The chain employs TRBV28 and TRBJ2-5, with D maybe TRBD2 (6 bases). The CDR3 is 15 residues long. Trimming took off 5 bases at V and 5 bases at J, with 18 bases between the two ends. Germline V gives CDR1 MDHEN, CDR2 SYDVKM. The CDR3 nucleotides read TGTGCCAGCAGTCCGGGGGTCAGACTGGGGGAGACCCAGTACTTC. This codes for CASSPGVRLGETQYF.

This clonotype was recorded a few times. The genes are TRBV2 and TRBJ1-1, with 9 bases aligning to TRBD1. This CDR3 is built from 15 residues. V lost 10 bases and J lost 3; bases outside the gene matches: 12. Per germline, CDR1 SNHLY and CDR2 FYNNEI. The CDR3 spells CATQRDRAGDTEAFF. CDR3 DNA sequence: TGTGCCACGCAAAGGGACAGGGCGGGGGACACTGAAGCTTTCTTT.